The 10 T cell receptor beta chains presented below share a single source sample, sequenced in a study of early T cells in non-severe SARS-CoV-2 infection. TCRdb independently ran MiXCR on the 5' RACE reads; one entry per CDR3 protein. This sample has about 67,000 distinct CDR3 sequences, with roughly 10% found just once. The sample consisted of whole blood. These TCRs come from an adult who was a healthcare worker with PCR-confirmed SARS-CoV-2 infection or an uninfected control (not recorded which).

In regard to this clonotype: A much larger clone differs from this one at a single base, so this may be a read error. The conserved phenylalanine or tryptophan normally closing the CDR3 is absent here, so this likely arose from a read error. The chain links TRBV7-2 to TRBJ1-2; tentatively, D is TRBD1 (5 bases). The CDR3 loop spans 14 amino acids. Germline CDR1 is SGHTA and CDR2 is FQGNSA. V was trimmed by 5 bases and J by 6 bases, leaving 16 bases between them. The CDR3 loop reads CASSPQGVRNGYTS. DNA of the CDR3: TGTGCCAGCAGCCCCCAGGGCGTTCGCAATGGCTACACCTCC.

This clonotype was picked up a small number of times. This CDR3 is CASSALRGFGFGDEQYF. The CDR3 DNA follows: TGTGCCAGCAGTGCCCTCAGGGGGTTCGGCTTCGGGGACGAGCAGTACTTC. The gene calls are TRBV6-2 or TRBV6-3 and TRBJ2-7; 7 bases map to TRBD1. The CDR3 is 17 amino acids. V was pared by 5 bases and J by 5 bases, with 18 bases of the junction left unmatched. The germline gives CDR1 MNHEY, CDR2 SVGEGT.

This clonotype came up many times. The rearrangement joins TRBV7-2 to TRBJ2-3; TRBD2 is a possible D gene (6 bases). The CDR3 is 17 amino acids. The germline V and J ends were trimmed by 5 bases and 0 bases, with 18 bases remaining between them. Germline values: CDR1 SGHTA, CDR2 FQGNSA. The CDR3 DNA is TGTGCCAGCAGCCCTAAAGCTAGCGCTCGAAGCACAGATACGCAGTATTTT. The encoded protein is CASSPKASARSTDTQYF.

This clonotype was seen at least ten times. The chain uses TRBV29-1 and TRBJ1-1, with TRBD1 matching 8 bases. CDR3 length equals 13 residues. CDR1 is SQVTM, CDR2 ANQGSEA, per germline. The trim removed 6 bases at V and 1 base at J, leaving 4 bases unmatched. In nucleotides, the CDR3 is TGCAGCGTATGGACAGGGACGAACACTGAAGCTTTCTTT. It translates to CSVWTGTNTEAFF. The complete variable domain, with remaining parts taken from reference TRBV29-1 and TRBJ1-1, reads SAVISQKPSRDICQRGTSLTIQCQVDSQVTMMFWYRQQPGQSLTLIATANQGSEATYESGFVIDKFPISRPNLTFSTLTVSNMSPEDSSIYLCSVWTGTNTEAFFGQGTRLTVV.

This clonotype was seen ten or more times. The V gene is TRBV20-1, the J gene TRBJ1-1; maybe TRBD1 (5 bases). Trimming pared 3 bases from V and 1 base from J, leaving 6 bases between. This CDR3 comprises 12 residues. Germline V gene lookup returns CDR1 DFQATT and CDR2 SNEGSKA (reference sequence). This CDR3 reads CSASTGNTEAFF. CDR3 nucleotides: TGCAGTGCTAGTACAGGGAACACTGAAGCTTTCTTT.

This rearrangement joins TRBV3-1 to TRBJ2-2; 9 positions agree with TRBD1. The trim removed 5 bases at V and 4 bases at J, leaving 8 bases unmatched. This CDR3 has 16 amino acids. In germline, CDR1 is LGHDT, CDR2 YNNKEL (reference sequence). CDR3 sequence reads: CASSTRTGALTGELFF. CDR3 in DNA: TGTGCCAGCAGCACTCGGACAGGGGCCCTCACCGGGGAGCTGTTTTTT. Combining the CDR3 with reference TRBV3-1 and TRBJ2-2 gives the whole variable domain DTAVSQTPKYLVTQMGNDKSIKCEQNLGHDTMYWYKQDSKKFLKIMFSYNNKELIINETVPNRFSPKSPDKAHLNLHINSLELGDSAVYFCASSTRTGALTGELFFGEGSRLTVL.

This clonotype was counted at least ten times. The rearrangement links TRBV14 to TRBJ2-7, with TRBD2 matching over 7 bases. Germline CDR1 SGHDN, CDR2 FVKESK. V was clipped by 4 bases and J by 3 bases; unmatched bases: 9. The CDR3 extends over 15 amino acids. CDR3 bases: TGTGCCAGCAGCCGCAGGGTAGGCGGGAGCTACGAGCAGTACTTC. It specifies CASSRRVGGSYEQYF. Filled out from reference TRBV14 and TRBJ2-7, the complete variable domain reads EAGVTQFPSHSVIEKGQTVTLRCDPISGHDNLYWYRRVMGKEIKFLLHFVKESKQDESGMPNNRFLAERTGGTYSTLKVQPAELEDSGVYFCASSRRVGGSYEQYFGPGTRLTVT.

A word on this clonotype: This is likely a read error, given that the CDR3 carries no conserved phenylalanine or tryptophan at its end. The V call is TRBV19, the J call TRBJ2-7, with D unclear. The ends were cut back, 5 bases at V and 0 bases at J, with 11 bases in the middle. The V gene's germline CDR1 is LNHDA and CDR2 SQIVND (reference sequence). This CDR3 has 14 residues. The CDR3: CASSSPPDSYEQYL. The CDR3, as DNA: TGTGCCAGTAGTTCTCCCCCCGACTCCTACGAGCAGTACCTC.

The genes are TRBV7-3 and TRBJ2-2, with 8 bases identical to TRBD1. Unmatched junction bases numbered 8, after V lost 6 bases and J lost 5 bases. In germline, CDR1 is SGHTA, CDR2 FQGTGA. The CDR3 loop spans 15 amino acids. The CDR3 coding sequence is TGTGCCAGCAGGAACTACAGGGGGAGGACCGGGGAGCTGTTTTTT. Amino acids: CASRNYRGRTGELFF.

The chain joins TRBV12-3 or TRBV12-4 to TRBJ2-5; D unresolved. Trimming pared 6 bases from V and 0 bases from J, leaving 11 bases between. This CDR3 has 14 amino acids. Written as DNA, the CDR3 is TGTGCCAGCAGGTTTTCCGTGAACCAAGAGACCCAGTACTTC. It codes for CASRFSVNQETQYF.